These T cell receptor beta chains were read from a single sample in a study of beta chain features in type 1 diabetes. Repertoires were generated with immunoSEQ multiplex PCR, while TCRdb's copy carries only in-frame clones and drops some. The sample consists of 50,000 or so clones, 35% to 50% of them appearing once. The sequenced sample consisted of Tregs from blood. Receptors were obtained from a young man with type 1 diabetes. The CDR3 runs from the conserved cysteine through the conserved F or W. D genes are given only for firm matches.

CDR3aa	d_gene	v_gene	j_gene
CASSYGLVGSYGYTF	.	TRBV7-9	TRBJ1-2
CASSMGPETPRTDTQYF	.	TRBV19	TRBJ2-3
CASSAGTVFYEQYF	TRBD1	TRBV6-5	TRBJ2-7
CAASGKGAGLNQPQHF	TRBD1	TRBV28	TRBJ1-5
CASSQDLGAGGFTYEQYF	TRBD2	TRBV7-9	TRBJ2-7
CASSSVGTGAGANVLTF	TRBD1	TRBV7-2	TRBJ2-6
CASSLLGGAGRQPQHF	.	TRBV28	TRBJ1-5
CASNLQRFVYEQYF	.	TRBV28	TRBJ2-7
CASSQEWGVNTEAFF	.	TRBV14	TRBJ1-1
CASSVVGGVYNEQFF	.	TRBV9	TRBJ2-1
CASSYSGTAYYNSPLHF	TRBD1	TRBV5-4	TRBJ1-6
CASSLNSGPQYF	.	TRBV7-3	TRBJ2-5
CASSGGQGARTDTQYF	TRBD1	TRBV28	TRBJ2-3
CASSPYRGLNNEQFF	.	TRBV18	TRBJ2-1
CSARDSGAQHF	.	TRBV20-1	TRBJ1-5
CASSEIWRNEQYF	.	TRBV2	TRBJ2-7
CASSLAEGDRGAEKLFF	TRBD1	TRBV7-3	TRBJ1-4